This T cell receptor beta chain was sequenced in a study of vaccination and CD4 T cells after COVID-19. Study background: Samples after vaccination came a median approximately 70 days past dose two, ranging 14 to 241. The authors exposed cells to overlapping spike peptides derived from SARS-CoV-2, HCoV-NL63, HCoV-OC43 and HCoV-229E.

Oncomine TCR Beta short-read sequencing was applied to DNA from cultured CD4+ T cells. TCRdb called the PCR reads again in MiXCR, with one record for every CDR3 protein. The sample includes just over 3,000 distinct CDR3 sequences, 70% to 85% seen only once; the top ten take around 30%. As to this clonotype: What it binds is not known.

Germline-derived CDR1 and CDR2 are SGHTA and FQGNSA. V was shortened by 3 bases and J by 8 bases, with 13 bases between the two germline ends. The CDR3 extends over 13 amino acids. Described treatment: approximately nine-day PBMC culture with coronavirus spike peptide pools or control peptides (ViraFEST assay). Sequencing input: CD4+ T cells from blood, cultured in vitro. The chain employs TRBV7-2 and TRBJ1-2, with D uncertain. The source is a human donor who had recovered from COVID-19. This CDR3 reads CASSLGSLWGYTF. The CDR3 bases are TGTGCCAGCAGCTTGGGTTCCCTATGGGGCTACACCTTC.